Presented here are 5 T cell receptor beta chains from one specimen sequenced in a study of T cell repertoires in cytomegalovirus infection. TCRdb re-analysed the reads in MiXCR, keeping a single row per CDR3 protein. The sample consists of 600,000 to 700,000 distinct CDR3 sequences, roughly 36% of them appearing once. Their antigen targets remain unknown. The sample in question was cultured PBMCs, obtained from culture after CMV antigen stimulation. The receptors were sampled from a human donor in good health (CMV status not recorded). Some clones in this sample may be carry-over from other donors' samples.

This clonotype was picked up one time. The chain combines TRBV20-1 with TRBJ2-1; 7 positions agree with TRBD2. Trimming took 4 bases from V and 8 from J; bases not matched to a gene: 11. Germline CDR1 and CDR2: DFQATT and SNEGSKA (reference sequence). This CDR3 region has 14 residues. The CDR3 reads CSAKGRDPVDEQFF. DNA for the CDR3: TGCAGTGCTAAGGGGAGGGACCCAGTAGATGAGCAGTTCTTC.

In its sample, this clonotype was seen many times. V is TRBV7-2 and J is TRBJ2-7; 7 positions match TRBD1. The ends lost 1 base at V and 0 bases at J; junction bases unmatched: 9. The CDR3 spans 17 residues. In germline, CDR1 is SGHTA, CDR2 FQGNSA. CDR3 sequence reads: CASSLEHRGWSSYEQYF. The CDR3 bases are TGTGCCAGCAGCTTAGAACACAGGGGCTGGAGCTCCTACGAGCAGTACTTC.

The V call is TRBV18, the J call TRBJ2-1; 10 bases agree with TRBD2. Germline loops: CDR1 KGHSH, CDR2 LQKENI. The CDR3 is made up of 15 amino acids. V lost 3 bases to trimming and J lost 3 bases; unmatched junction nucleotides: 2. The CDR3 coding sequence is TGTGCCAGCTCACCCCTAGCGGGGGACTACAATGAGCAGTTCTTC. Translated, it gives CASSPLAGDYNEQFF.

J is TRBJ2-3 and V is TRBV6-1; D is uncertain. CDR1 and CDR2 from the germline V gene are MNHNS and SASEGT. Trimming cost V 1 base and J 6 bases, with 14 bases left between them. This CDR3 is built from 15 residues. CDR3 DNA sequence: TGTGCCAGCAGTGAAGGCAGGTGGTTTTTCGATACGCAGTATTTT. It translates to CASSEGRWFFDTQYF.

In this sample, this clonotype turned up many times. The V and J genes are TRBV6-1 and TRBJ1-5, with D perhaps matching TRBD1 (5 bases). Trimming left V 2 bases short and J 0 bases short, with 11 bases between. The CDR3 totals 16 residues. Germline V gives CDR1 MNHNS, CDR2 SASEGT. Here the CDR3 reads CASSEPFDSSNQPQHF. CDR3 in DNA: TGTGCCAGCAGTGAACCGTTCGACAGTAGCAATCAGCCCCAGCATTTT.